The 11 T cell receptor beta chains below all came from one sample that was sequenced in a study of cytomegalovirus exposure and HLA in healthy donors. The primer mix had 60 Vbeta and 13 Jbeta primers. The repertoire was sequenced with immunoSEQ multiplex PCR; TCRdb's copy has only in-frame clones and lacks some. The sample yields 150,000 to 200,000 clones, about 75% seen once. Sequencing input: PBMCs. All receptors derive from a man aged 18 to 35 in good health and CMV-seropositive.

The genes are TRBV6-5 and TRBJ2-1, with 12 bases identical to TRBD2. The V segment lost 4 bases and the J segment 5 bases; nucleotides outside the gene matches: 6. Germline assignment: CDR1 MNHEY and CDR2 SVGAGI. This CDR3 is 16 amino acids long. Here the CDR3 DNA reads TGTGCCAGCAGTTCCCTAGCGGGAGGGGAGAACAATGAGCAGTTCTTC. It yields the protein CASSSLAGGENNEQFF.

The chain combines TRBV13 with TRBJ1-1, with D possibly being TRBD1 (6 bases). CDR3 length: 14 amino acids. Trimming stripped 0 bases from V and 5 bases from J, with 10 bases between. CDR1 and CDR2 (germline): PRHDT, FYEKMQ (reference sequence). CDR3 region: CASSLGARGTEAFF. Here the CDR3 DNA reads TGTGCCAGCAGCTTAGGGGCCAGGGGAACTGAAGCTTTCTTT.

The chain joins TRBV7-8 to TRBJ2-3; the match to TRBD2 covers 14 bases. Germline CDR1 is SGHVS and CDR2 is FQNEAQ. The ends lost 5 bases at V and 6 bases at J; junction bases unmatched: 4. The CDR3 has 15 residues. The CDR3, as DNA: TGTGCCAGCAGCCAGACTAGCGGGGGGGCTGATACGCAGTATTTT. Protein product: CASSQTSGGADTQYF.

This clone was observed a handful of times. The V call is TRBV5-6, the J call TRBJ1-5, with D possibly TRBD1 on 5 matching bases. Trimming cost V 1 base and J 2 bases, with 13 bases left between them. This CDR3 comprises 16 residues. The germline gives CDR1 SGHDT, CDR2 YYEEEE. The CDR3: CASSLYKGMGNQPQHF. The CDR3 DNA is TGTGCCAGCAGCTTGTATAAGGGGATGGGCAATCAGCCCCAGCATTTT.

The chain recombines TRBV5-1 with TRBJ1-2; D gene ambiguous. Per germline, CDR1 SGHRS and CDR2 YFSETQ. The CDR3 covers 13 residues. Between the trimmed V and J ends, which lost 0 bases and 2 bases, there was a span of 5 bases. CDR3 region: CASSLGENYGYTF. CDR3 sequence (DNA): TGCGCCAGCAGCTTGGGGGAGAACTATGGCTACACCTTC.

This CDR3 is CASSTASGRSTDTQYF. The CDR3 DNA follows: TGCGCCAGCAGCACCGCTAGCGGGAGAAGCACAGATACGCAGTATTTT. The chain recombines TRBV5-1 with TRBJ2-3; 10 bases line up with TRBD2. The CDR3 runs 16 residues. The germline V gene encodes CDR1 SGHRS and CDR2 YFSETQ. V trimming: 4 bases; J trimming: 0 bases; junction bases outside the gene matches: 5.

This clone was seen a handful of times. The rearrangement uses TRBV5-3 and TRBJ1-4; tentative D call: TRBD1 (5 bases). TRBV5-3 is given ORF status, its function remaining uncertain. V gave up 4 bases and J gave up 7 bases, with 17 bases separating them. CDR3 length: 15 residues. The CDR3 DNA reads TGTGCCAGAAGCATTCAGAGACAGCGTGGTGAAAAACTGTTTTTT. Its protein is CARSIQRQRGEKLFF.

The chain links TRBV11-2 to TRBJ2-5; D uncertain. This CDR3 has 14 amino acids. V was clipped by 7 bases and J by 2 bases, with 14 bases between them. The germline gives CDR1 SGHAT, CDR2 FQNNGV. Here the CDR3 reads CASTPGWRQETQYF. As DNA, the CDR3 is TGTGCCAGCACCCCCGGGTGGAGACAAGAGACCCAGTACTTC.

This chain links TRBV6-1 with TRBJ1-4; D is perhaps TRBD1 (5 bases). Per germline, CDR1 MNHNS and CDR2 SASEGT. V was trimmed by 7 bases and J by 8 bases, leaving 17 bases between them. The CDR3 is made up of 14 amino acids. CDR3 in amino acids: CASTPVGVGEKLFF. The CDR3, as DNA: TGTGCCAGCACCCCGGTAGGGGTTGGGGAAAAACTGTTTTTT.

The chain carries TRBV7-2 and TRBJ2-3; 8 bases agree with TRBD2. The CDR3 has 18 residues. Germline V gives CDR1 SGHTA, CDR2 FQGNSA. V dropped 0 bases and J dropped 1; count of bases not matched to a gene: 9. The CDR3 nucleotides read TGTGCCAGCAGCTTAGCATTCCCGGGGGGGCGGGGCACAGATACGCAGTATTTT. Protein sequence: CASSLAFPGGRGTDTQYF.

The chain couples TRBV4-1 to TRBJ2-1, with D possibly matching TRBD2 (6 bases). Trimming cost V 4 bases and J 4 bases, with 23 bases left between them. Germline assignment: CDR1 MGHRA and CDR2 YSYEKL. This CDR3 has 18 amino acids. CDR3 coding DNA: TGCGCCAGCAGCCCCCGGGGGAGAGGCAATACTGGGTACAATGAGCAGTTCTTC. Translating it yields CASSPRGRGNTGYNEQFF.